The 7 T cell receptor beta chains given below trace back to one sample, sequenced in a study of T cells in Graves' hyperthyroidism and ophthalmopathy. Amplification targeted TCR beta CDR3 regions from RNA transcripts. HTBI primers were employed in a first-round RT-PCR of the TCR CDR3. TCRdb called the multiplex PCR reads again in MiXCR, with one record for every CDR3 protein. The sample has approximately 410,000 distinct CDR3 sequences; about 15% are singletons. Sequenced: blood. The source of these receptors is a young man with Graves' ophthalmopathy.

There are many counts of this clonotype. The chain recombines TRBV11-2 with TRBJ2-1; 9 nucleotides match TRBD2. CDR3 length equals 15 residues. J was trimmed by 6 bases and V by 4 bases; bases with no gene match: 7. Per germline, CDR1 SGHAT and CDR2 FQNNGV. CDR3 in amino acids: CASSSTSGESNEQFF. The CDR3 DNA reads TGTGCCAGCAGCTCGACTAGCGGAGAGTCCAATGAGCAGTTCTTC.

This clonotype was detected ten times or more. The rearrangement joins TRBV27 to TRBJ1-1, with 11 bases matching TRBD1. V was clipped by 6 bases and J by 5 bases; unmatched bases: 5. Germline V lookup: CDR1 MNHEY, CDR2 SMNVEV (reference sequence). The CDR3 extends over 14 amino acids. The CDR3 region has the DNA TGTGCCAGCAGCGTGGACAGGGGGCTTACTGAAGCTTTCTTT. This codes for CASSVDRGLTEAFF.

This clonotype was recorded many times. The DNA for the CDR3 is TGTGCCACTGCACAGGGAGCCCTAGCGGGGAGGTCCTACAATGAGCAGTTCTTC. Its translation is CATAQGALAGRSYNEQFF. This rearrangement joins TRBV6-1 to TRBJ2-1; 9 bases are a match to TRBD2. The germline gives CDR1 MNHNS, CDR2 SASEGT. V shed 10 bases and J 1 base; nucleotides not matched to a gene: 17. The CDR3 runs to 18 residues.

The table lists this clonotype with many counts. The chain combines TRBV5-1 with TRBJ2-1; D is unclear. CDR1 and CDR2 (germline): SGHRS, YFSETQ. The CDR3 extends over 15 amino acids. V was clipped by 0 bases and J by 2 bases, with 9 bases between them. In DNA, the CDR3 is TGCGCCAGCAGCTTGGAGGGATCACCCTACAATGAGCAGTTCTTC. Encoded protein: CASSLEGSPYNEQFF.

This clonotype turned up a few times. The chain is built from TRBV30 and TRBJ2-5; possible D gene TRBD1, 5 bases. The CDR3 runs to 15 residues. Looked up from germline, CDR1 is GTSNPN and CDR2 is SVGIG (reference sequence). The germline V and J ends were trimmed by 2 bases and 1 base, with 14 bases remaining between them. DNA for the CDR3: TGTGCCTGGAGTCCTAACGGCAGGGCCCAAGAGACCCAGTACTTC. Translation gives CAWSPNGRAQETQYF.

This chain uses TRBV7-9 with TRBJ1-3, with 11 bases identical to TRBD1. Germline V lookup: CDR1 SEHNR, CDR2 FQNEAQ (reference sequence). This CDR3 is 15 amino acids long. Trimming took 8 bases from V and 3 from J; bases not matched to a gene: 6. The DNA for the CDR3 is TGTGCCAGCTCGTCCGGGACAGGGGGTGGAAACACCATATATTTT. This encodes CASSSGTGGGNTIYF.

The genes are TRBV4-1 and TRBJ2-3, with 13 nucleotides matching TRBD2. This CDR3 comprises 18 residues. CDR1 and CDR2 from the germline V gene are MGHRA and YSYEKL. Trimming removed 4 bases from V and 4 bases from J; junction bases left unmatched: 11. The CDR3 DNA is TGCGCCAGCAGCCGGGAGAGACTAGCGGGAGGATTAGCAGATACGCAGTATTTT. Amino acid sequence: CASSRERLAGGLADTQYF.